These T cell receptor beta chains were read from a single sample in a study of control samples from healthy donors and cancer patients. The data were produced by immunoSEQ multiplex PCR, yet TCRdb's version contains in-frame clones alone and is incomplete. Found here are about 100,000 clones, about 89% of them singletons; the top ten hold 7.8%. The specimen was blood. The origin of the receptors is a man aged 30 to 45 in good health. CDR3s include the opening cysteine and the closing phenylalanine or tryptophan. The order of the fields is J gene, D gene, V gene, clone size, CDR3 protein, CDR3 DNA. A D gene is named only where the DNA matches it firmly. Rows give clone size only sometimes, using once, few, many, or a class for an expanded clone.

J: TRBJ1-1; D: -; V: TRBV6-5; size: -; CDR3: CASSGRGGDTEAFF; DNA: TGTGCCAGCAGCGGAAGGGGCGGGGACACTGAAGCTTTCTTT
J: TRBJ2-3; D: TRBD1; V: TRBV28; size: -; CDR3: CASSPRDRGTDTQYF; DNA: TGTGCCAGCAGTCCACGGGACAGGGGAACAGATACGCAGTATTTT
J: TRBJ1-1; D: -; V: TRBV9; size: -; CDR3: CASSANTGQSTEAFF; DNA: TGTGCCAGCTCAGCTAATACAGGGCAGAGCACTGAAGCTTTCTTT
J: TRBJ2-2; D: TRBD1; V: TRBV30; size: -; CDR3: CAWSVTRGQNTGELFF; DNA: TGTGCCTGGAGTGTAACGAGGGGGCAGAACACCGGGGAGCTGTTTTTT
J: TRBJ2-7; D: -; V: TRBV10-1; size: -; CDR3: CASSETGNVYEQYF; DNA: TGCGCCAGCAGTGAGACAGGGAATGTCTACGAGCAGTACTTC
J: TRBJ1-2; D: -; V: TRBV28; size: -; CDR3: CASSTGRRGYTF; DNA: TGTGCCAGCAGTACCGGAAGAAGGGGCTACACCTTC
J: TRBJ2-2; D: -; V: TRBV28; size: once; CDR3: CASSLMVFRAGELFF; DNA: TGTGCCAGCAGTTTAATGGTTTTTCGCGCCGGGGAGCTGTTTTTT
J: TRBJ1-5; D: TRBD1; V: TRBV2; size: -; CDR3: CASSPGTGGNQPQHF; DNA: TGTGCCAGCAGCCCCGGGACAGGGGGCAATCAGCCCCAGCATTTT
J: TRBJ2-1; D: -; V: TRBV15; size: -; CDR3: CATSRDLSGLGSNEQFF; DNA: TGTGCCACCAGCAGAGATCTGTCGGGACTGGGCTCCAATGAGCAGTTCTTC
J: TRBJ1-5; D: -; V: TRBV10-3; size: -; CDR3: CAISQGPGSPQHF; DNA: TGTGCCATCAGTCAGGGTCCAGGGTCACCCCAGCATTTT
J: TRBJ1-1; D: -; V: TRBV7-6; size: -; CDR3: CASSLYPRGGATNTEAFF; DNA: TGTGCCAGCAGCTTATACCCTCGGGGAGGGGCCACGAACACTGAAGCTTTCTTT
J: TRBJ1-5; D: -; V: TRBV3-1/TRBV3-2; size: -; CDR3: CASSQDGAANSNQPQHF; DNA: TGTGCCAGCAGCCAAGATGGGGCGGCGAATAGCAATCAGCCCCAGCATTTT
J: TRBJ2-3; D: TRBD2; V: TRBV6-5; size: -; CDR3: CASSYSSAGGDTQYF; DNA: TGTGCCAGCAGTTACTCTAGCGCGGGGGGTGATACGCAGTATTTT
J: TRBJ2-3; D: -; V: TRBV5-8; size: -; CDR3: CASSLYGKTTDTQYF; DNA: TGTGCCAGCAGCTTGTACGGGAAGACCACAGATACGCAGTATTTT
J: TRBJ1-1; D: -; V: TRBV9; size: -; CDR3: CASSVGGKGTEAFF; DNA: TGTGCCAGCAGCGTAGGCGGGAAGGGCACTGAAGCTTTCTTT
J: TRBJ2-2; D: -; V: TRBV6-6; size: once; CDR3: CASSYPPANTGELFF; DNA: TGTGCCAGCAGTTACCCTCCCGCCAACACCGGGGAGCTGTTTTTT
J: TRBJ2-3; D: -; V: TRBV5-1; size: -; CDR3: CASRSKSLTSTDTQYF; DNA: TGCGCCAGCAGATCAAAGTCCCTTACTAGCACAGATACGCAGTATTTT
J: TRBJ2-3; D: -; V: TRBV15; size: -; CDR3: CATSRDPASGTDTQYF; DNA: TGTGCCACCAGCAGAGATCCGGCTAGCGGCACAGATACGCAGTATTTT
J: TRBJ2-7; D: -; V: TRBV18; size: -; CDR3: CASSPQGAVYEQYF; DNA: TGTGCCAGCTCACCACAGGGTGCGGTCTACGAGCAGTACTTC
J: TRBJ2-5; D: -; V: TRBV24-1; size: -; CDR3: CATSDLTGFQETQYF; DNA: TGTGCCACCAGTGATTTGACGGGCTTTCAAGAGACCCAGTACTTC
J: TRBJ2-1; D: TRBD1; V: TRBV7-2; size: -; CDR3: CASSTRTGYNEQFF; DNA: TGTGCCAGCAGCACCCGGACAGGTTACAATGAGCAGTTCTTC
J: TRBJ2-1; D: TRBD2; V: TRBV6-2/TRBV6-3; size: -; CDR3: CASSYPRTSGHNEQFF; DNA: TGTGCCAGCAGTTATCCCCGGACTAGCGGGCACAATGAGCAGTTCTTC
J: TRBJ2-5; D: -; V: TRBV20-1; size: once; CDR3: CSARQGETQYF; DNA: TGCAGTGCTCGTCAGGGAGAGACCCAGTACTTC
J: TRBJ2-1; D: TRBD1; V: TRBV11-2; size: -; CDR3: CASSGGQKIIYNEQFF; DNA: TGTGCCAGCAGCGGGGGACAGAAAATAATTTACAATGAGCAGTTCTTC
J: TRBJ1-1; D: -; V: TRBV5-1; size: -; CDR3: CASRPTPTGSAEAFF; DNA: TGCGCCAGCAGGCCCACACCTACAGGGTCGGCTGAAGCTTTCTTT
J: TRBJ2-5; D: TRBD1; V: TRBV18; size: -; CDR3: CASSPTTGSQETQYF; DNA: TGTGCCAGCTCACCCACGACAGGGAGCCAAGAGACCCAGTACTTC
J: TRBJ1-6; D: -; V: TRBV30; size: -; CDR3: CAWSLRGTSPLHF; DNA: TGTGCCTGGAGCTTGAGGGGAACTTCACCCCTCCACTTT
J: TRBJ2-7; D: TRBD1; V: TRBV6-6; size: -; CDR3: CASSYSTGGYEQYF; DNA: TGTGCCAGCAGTTATAGTACAGGGGGCTACGAGCAGTACTTC